This entry is about one T cell receptor beta chain. This sample was taken from a study of blood T cell repertoires in COVID-19. Study-wide context: The study drew acute and convalescent COVID-19 samples from the United States, Italy and Spain. The analysed material was cDNA or gDNA that came from T cells, B-cell-depleted T cells, or PBMCs.

Trimming removed 6 bases from V and 1 base from J; junction bases left unmatched: 5. Germline CDR1 and CDR2: LGHDT and YNNKEL (reference sequence). The CDR3 loop spans 15 amino acids. In the authors' methods: From reference gene primer amplification, estimates of nucleated cell counts were derived. Repertoires were generated with immunoSEQ multiplex PCR, while TCRdb's copy carries only in-frame clones and drops some. That table is the source of V, J and clone size, and D and trimming were worked out from the DNA. The sample has 150,000 to 200,000 clones; approximately 86% are singletons. The sequence derives from a woman in her 50s with acute or convalescent COVID-19. Input material: peripheral blood. The chain recombines TRBV3-1 (or the pseudogene TRBV3-2) with TRBJ2-2, with 7 bases aligning to TRBD1. The CDR3 reads CASSPGGLNTGELFF. CDR3 in DNA: TGTGCCAGCAGTCCAGGGGGATTGAACACCGGGGAGCTGTTTTTT.